The 23 T cell receptor beta chains presented below share a single source sample, sequenced in a study of blood T cells in healthy people across ages. A second PCR, run for about 7 to 11 cycles, used a sample-barcoded 5' primer plus a J-beta primer mix. In TCRdb, the 5' RACE reads were re-called with MiXCR into one record per CDR3 protein. The sample has about 800,000 distinct CDR3 sequences, 20% to 25% seen once. The data were also submitted as part of a second study, on T cells of mothers and their children.

Source material: blood. The receptor source for this set is a boy between 10 and 17 years old in good health.

The CDR3 nucleotides read TGTGCCTGGAGTCACTCGGGGCCCTTCACGCAGTATTTT. Its protein is CAWSHSGPFTQYF. The chain has TRBV30 and TRBJ2-3; the D gene could be TRBD1 or TRBD2 (5 bases each). This CDR3 has 13 amino acids. Trimming removed 2 bases at V and 9 bases at J, with 15 bases between. CDR1 is GTSNPN and CDR2 is SVGIG in the germline V gene (reference sequence).

This clonotype was detected a few times. V gene TRBV4-3 combines with J gene TRBJ2-5; 11 positions agree with TRBD2. The closer fit of TRBJ2-1 to the DNA end suggests the J call may be wrong. The germline V gene has CDR1 LGHNA and CDR2 YSLEER. The CDR3 extends over 15 amino acids. The CDR3 loop is CASSQAGLAVNEQFF. The CDR3 DNA reads as TGCGCCAGCAGCCAAGCGGGACTAGCGGTCAATGAGCAGTTCTTC.

Only a few counts were recorded for this clonotype. This sequence joins TRBV5-5 and TRBJ2-1; 9 bases line up with TRBD2. CDR3 size: 15 residues. J gave up 5 bases and V 6 bases, and 9 bases lay outside the gene matches. Germline V gene data show CDR1 as SGHKS and CDR2 as YYEKEE (reference sequence). In DNA, the CDR3 is TGTGCCAGCACCCTAGCGGGGCGAGGCAACAATGAGCAGTTCTTC. It specifies CASTLAGRGNNEQFF.

V usage is TRBV28 and J usage is TRBJ1-2; no firm D call. CDR1 and CDR2 from the germline V gene are MDHEN and SYDVKM. With 6 bases removed from V and 3 bases from J, the gap between germline ends came to 17 bases. The CDR3 is made up of 15 amino acids. This CDR3 is CASSHRVGRDYGYTF. Here the CDR3 DNA reads TGTGCCAGCAGCCACCGAGTCGGAAGGGACTATGGCTACACCTTC.

This clonotype was detected only a few times. The CDR3 spells CASRHRGLEETQYF. The CDR3 region has the DNA TGTGCCAGCAGACACCGGGGACTCGAAGAGACCCAGTACTTC. The chain joins TRBV3-1 to TRBJ2-5; tentatively, D is TRBD2 (6 bases). Between the trimmed V and J ends, which lost 6 bases and 3 bases, there was a span of 14 bases. This CDR3 is 14 amino acids long. Germline V gives CDR1 LGHDT, CDR2 YNNKEL (reference sequence).

Note on this clonotype: A read error may be the cause here, since a much bigger clone is one base away. The gene calls are TRBV4-2 and TRBJ2-7; 9 bases align to TRBD2. The length of the CDR3 is 16 residues. Per the germline V gene, CDR1 is LGHNA and CDR2 is YNFKEQ. CDR3 bases: TGTGCCAGCAGCCAAGAAGGCGCGGGAGGGCCCAACGAGCGGTACTTC. Encoded protein: CASSQEGAGGPNERYF.

This clonotype appeared a few times. The chain carries TRBV9 and TRBJ2-3; 9 nucleotides match TRBD2. CDR1 is SGDLS and CDR2 is YYNGEE in the germline V gene. The CDR3 loop spans 20 amino acids. Trimming at V came to 2 bases and at J to 1 base, leaving 17 bases not matched to a gene. The CDR3, as DNA: TGTGCCAGCAGCGTTCGTCCTGGGTTAGCGGGAGTCCCGGGCACAGATACGCAGTATTTT. Translating gives CASSVRPGLAGVPGTDTQYF. Using reference TRBV9 and TRBJ2-3 for the parts outside the CDR3, the full variable domain is DSGVTQTPKHLITATGQRVTLRCSPRSGDLSVYWYQQSLDQGLQFLIQYYNGEERAKGNILERFSAQQFPDLHSELNLSSLELGDSALYFCASSVRPGLAGVPGTDTQYFGPGTRLTVL.

The rearrangement links TRBV11-2 to TRBJ2-6; perhaps D is TRBD1 or TRBD2 (6 bases each). Germline CDR1 reads SGHAT; CDR2 reads FQNNGV. There are 17 residues in the CDR3. The ends were cut back, 5 bases at V and 1 base at J, with 15 bases in the middle. In nucleotides, the CDR3 is TGTGCCAGCAGCCCCCGGGGGCGAAGGTCTGGGGCCAACGTCCTGACTTTC. Translated, it gives CASSPRGRRSGANVLTF.

The J gene is TRBJ1-1, the V gene TRBV6-1, with 10 positions matching TRBD1. The V and J ends lost 5 bases and 4 bases, in that order; junction bases with no gene match: 10. Germline lookup yields CDR1 MNHNS and CDR2 SASEGT. CDR3 length: 16 residues. The CDR3 region is CASSLISGTGVTEAFF. The CDR3 region has the DNA TGTGCCAGCAGTCTTATTTCCGGGACAGGGGTCACTGAAGCTTTCTTT.

The V gene is TRBV29-1, the J gene TRBJ2-1; D gene ambiguous. This CDR3 has 16 amino acids. V lost 0 bases to trimming and J lost 0 bases, with 12 bases between them. The V gene's germline CDR1 is SQVTM and CDR2 ANQGSEA. The CDR3 DNA is TGCAGCGTTGAAGATCACGGCGGAAGCTCCTACAATGAGCAGTTCTTC. Encoded protein: CSVEDHGGSSYNEQFF.

This clonotype was counted only a few times. The chain links TRBV11-2 to TRBJ1-1; D remains ambiguous. V shed 5 bases and J shed 5 bases, with 18 bases lying between them. The CDR3 runs 15 residues. From germline, CDR1 is SGHAT and CDR2 FQNNGV. The CDR3 DNA follows: TGTGCCAGCAGCCTGAATATCCAGGAAGGAACTGAAGCTTTCTTT. Protein: CASSLNIQEGTEAFF. The full variable domain, rest sourced from reference TRBV11-2 and TRBJ1-1, is EAGVAQSPRYKIIEKRQSVAFWCNPISGHATLYWYQQILGQGPKLLIQFQNNGVVDDSQLPKDRFSAERLKGVDSTLKIQPAKLEDSAVYLCASSLNIQEGTEAFFGQGTRLTVV.

The CDR3 nucleotides are TGTGCCAGCAGCCCCGAGCCAGGGGCGGGGGAAAAACTGTTTTTT. Translating it yields CASSPEPGAGEKLFF. V is TRBV6-5 and J is TRBJ1-4, with D tentatively TRBD1 (6 bases). This CDR3 has 15 amino acids. The V and J ends lost 6 bases and 8 bases respectively, with 19 bases between them. Germline CDR1 and CDR2: MNHEY and SVGAGI.

This chain connects TRBV20-1 to TRBJ2-7; 11 bases fit TRBD1. The CDR3 totals 12 residues. Germline V gene lookup returns CDR1 DFQATT and CDR2 SNEGSKA (reference sequence). J lost 6 bases, V lost 6 bases, and 4 bases had no gene match. The CDR3 here is CSAGQGEAEQYF. Here the CDR3 DNA reads TGCAGTGCGGGACAGGGGGAAGCCGAGCAGTACTTC.

V usage is TRBV27 and J usage is TRBJ2-7, with TRBD1 matching over 7 bases. J was trimmed by 4 bases and V by 6 bases; bases with no gene match: 18. Germline V gives CDR1 MNHEY, CDR2 SMNVEV (reference sequence). The CDR3 spans 17 residues. The CDR3 region has the DNA TGTGCCAGCAGCCCCTTTTCGACCCCGGGACAGAGGTACGAGCAGTACTTC. Its protein product is CASSPFSTPGQRYEQYF.

The gene calls are TRBV14 and TRBJ1-2, with a tentative D call TRBD1 (5 bases). The CDR3 contains 18 residues. CDR1 and CDR2 (germline): SGHDN, FVKESK. V lost 5 bases to trimming and J lost 6 bases, with 28 bases between them. CDR3 sequence: CASSAWEPGTEHLNGYTF. In DNA, the CDR3 is TGTGCCAGCAGCGCGTGGGAACCCGGGACCGAACATTTGAATGGCTACACCTTC.

The J gene is TRBJ1-2, the V gene TRBV6-1, with TRBD1 matching 9 bases. V was pared by 6 bases and J by 7 bases, with 12 bases of the junction left unmatched. This CDR3 region has 15 residues. Germline CDR1 and CDR2: MNHNS and SASEGT. The CDR3 region is CASRALGQGSAGYTF. The DNA of the CDR3 is TGTGCCAGCAGAGCTCTTGGACAGGGGTCAGCTGGCTACACCTTC.

The sample holds a few counts of this clonotype. The V call is TRBV7-2, the J call TRBJ1-2; no reliable D call. The V end lost 1 base, the J end lost 4 bases, and 10 bases lay between the germline ends. Germline V gives CDR1 SGHTA, CDR2 FQGNSA. This CDR3 has 14 amino acids. CDR3 sequence: CASSLEGIGYGYTF. CDR3 sequence (DNA): TGTGCCAGCAGCTTAGAGGGAATCGGCTATGGCTACACCTTC.

There are a few counts of this clonotype. CDR3 in amino acids: CASSPQFNYGYTF. Here the CDR3 DNA reads TGTGCCAGCAGCCCACAGTTTAACTATGGCTACACCTTC. This chain uses TRBV5-5 with TRBJ1-2; D not certain. Per the germline V gene, CDR1 is SGHKS and CDR2 is YYEKEE (reference sequence). This CDR3 is built from 13 residues. V was clipped by 4 bases and J by 1 base, with 8 bases between them.

In this sample, this clonotype turned up a few times. The chain links TRBV12-3 or TRBV12-4 to TRBJ2-1; D remains unclear. The DNA matches TRBJ2-7 better at its end, which makes the J call doubtful. CDR3 length: 15 amino acids. CDR3 sequence reads: CASTKGPARPYEQYF. CDR3 nucleotide sequence: TGTGCCAGCACCAAAGGGCCAGCGAGGCCCTACGAGCAGTACTTC.

This clonotype has a handful of counts. The V call is TRBV5-1, the J call TRBJ2-5, with D tentatively TRBD1 (5 bases). V was trimmed by 6 bases and J by 0 bases, leaving 18 bases between them. The CDR3 contains 16 residues. From germline, CDR1 is SGHRS and CDR2 YFSETQ. CDR3 residues: CASKWGSTVYQETQYF. CDR3 nucleotides: TGCGCCAGCAAGTGGGGCTCCACAGTTTACCAAGAGACCCAGTACTTC.

CDR3 sequence: CASSKASRGNCKETQYF. Here the CDR3 DNA reads TGTGCCAGCAGCAAAGCTAGTCGGGGGAATTGCAAAGAGACCCAGTACTTC. This chain uses TRBV21-1 with TRBJ2-5; TRBD2 was called by the table and not checked on the DNA. TRBV21-1 is a documented pseudogene. This CDR3 is built from 17 residues.

There are a few counts of this clonotype. The rearrangement uses TRBV11-3 and TRBJ2-1; 7 bases line up with TRBD1. CDR1 SGHNT and CDR2 YENEEA come from the germline V gene. V shed 3 bases and J 5 bases; nucleotides not matched to a gene: 7. The CDR3 spans 15 residues. The chain's CDR3 is CASSLETGRHNEQFF. CDR3 nucleotide sequence: TGTGCCAGCAGCTTGGAGACAGGGCGGCACAATGAGCAGTTCTTC.

The V and J genes are TRBV4-3 and TRBJ2-7; D is perhaps TRBD2 (6 bases). V dropped 0 bases and J dropped 3 bases, with 9 bases sitting between them. CDR3 size: 14 residues. Looked up from germline, CDR1 is LGHNA and CDR2 is YSLEER. CDR3 sequence reads: CASSQDRRDYEQYF. CDR3 DNA: TGCGCCAGCAGCCAAGATAGGCGGGACTACGAGCAGTACTTC.